Below, 3 T cell receptor beta chains from the same sample are listed, as sequenced in a study of early T cells in non-severe SARS-CoV-2 infection. MiXCR was run by TCRdb on the 5' RACE reads, yielding one entry per CDR3 protein. The top ten clones hold about 9.3% of a sample with roughly 61,000 distinct CDR3 sequences, about 13% of them seen once. Source: whole blood, taken at baseline. The receptors derive from an adult who was a healthcare worker with PCR-confirmed SARS-CoV-2 infection or an uninfected control (not recorded which).

V usage is TRBV6-2 or TRBV6-3 and J usage is TRBJ2-1, with 10 bases that match TRBD2. This CDR3 has 16 amino acids. The ends lost 6 bases at V and 3 bases at J; junction bases unmatched: 8. Per the germline V gene, CDR1 is MNHEY and CDR2 is SVGEGT. This CDR3 is CASRPASGSGYNEQFF. The DNA of the CDR3 is TGTGCCAGCAGGCCTGCTAGCGGGAGTGGCTACAATGAGCAGTTCTTC.

This clonotype was detected ten times or more. The chain links TRBV7-2 to TRBJ2-1; 10 nucleotides agree with TRBD2. Trimming took 5 bases from V and 10 from J; bases not matched to a gene: 17. There are 17 residues in the CDR3. CDR1 and CDR2 from the germline V gene are SGHTA and FQGNSA. CDR3 sequence: CASSPPASGSRRVEQFF. The CDR3 DNA follows: TGTGCCAGCAGCCCCCCGGCTAGCGGGAGTCGTCGAGTGGAGCAGTTCTTC.

This clonotype appeared a few times. The chain uses TRBV12-3 or TRBV12-4 and TRBJ1-1, with D perhaps TRBD1 (5 bases). This CDR3 spans 13 amino acids. Between the trimmed V and J ends, which lost 8 bases and 6 bases, there was a span of 16 bases. The CDR3 loop reads CASWGEDAAEAFF. The CDR3 DNA follows: TGTGCCAGCTGGGGGGAGGACGCGGCTGAAGCTTTCTTT.